The clone carrying this T cell receptor (beta chain) was found many times. No antigen is known for it. This entry comes from a study of T-cell memory formation after mild COVID-19. Using its own MiXCR run on the 5' RACE reads, TCRdb lists one record per CDR3 protein. The table has fewer than 50,000 distinct CDR3 sequences, 6% to 9.5% seen once; the top ten hold approximately 1.5%. Broader study findings: The appearance of some responding clones in pre-infection memory suggested that cross-reactive memory joined.

The receptor was isolated from a man between 18 and 35 years old who had mild COVID-19 (a few samples of this study predate the infection). Cell type and time point are not known. What was sequenced was PBMCs or a T cell subset sorted from them (not recorded which).

The DNA for the CDR3 is TGCAGCGTCCAAGACACAGGGGGGGCGATCACTGAAGCTTTCTTT. Translating gives CSVQDTGGAITEAFF. The rearrangement joins TRBV29-1 to TRBJ1-1; 8 bases are a match to TRBD1. This CDR3 comprises 15 residues. The trim removed 6 bases at V and 4 bases at J, leaving 13 bases unmatched. The germline gives CDR1 SQVTM, CDR2 ANQGSEA.